The 19 T cell receptor beta chains listed next were all sequenced from one sample in a study of early T cells in non-severe SARS-CoV-2 infection. Via MiXCR, TCRdb re-called the 5' RACE reads, giving one row per CDR3 protein. The table has 35,000 to 50,000 distinct CDR3 sequences, roughly 6% seen once. The sample in question was whole blood, obtained at baseline. The receptors shown here come from an adult who was a healthcare worker with PCR-confirmed SARS-CoV-2 infection or an uninfected control (not recorded which).

This clonotype was counted ten times or more. This chain connects TRBV7-9 to TRBJ2-1; D may match TRBD1 or TRBD2 (5 bases each). The CDR3 extends over 14 amino acids. Germline V CDR1 and CDR2: SEHNR, FQNEAQ (reference sequence). The germline V and J ends were trimmed by 5 bases and 4 bases, with 12 bases remaining between them. The CDR3 DNA reads as TGTGCCAGCAGCCACGGGGACGAGTACAATGAGCAGTTCTTC. Translation: CASSHGDEYNEQFF.

This clonotype came up many times. The chain carries TRBV12-3 or TRBV12-4 and TRBJ1-1; a possible D gene is TRBD1 (6 bases). This CDR3 spans 13 amino acids. The V end was cut by 3 bases, the J end by 10 bases, with 15 bases between. The CDR3 DNA sequence: TGTGCCAGCAGTTTCCAGGGGAGTTGGGGAGCTTTCTTT. It yields the protein CASSFQGSWGAFF.

This clonotype appeared many times. The chain is built from TRBV20-1 and TRBJ2-4; D unclear. Trimming shortened V by 5 bases and J by 0 bases, and 11 bases separated the two germline ends. The CDR3 contains 14 residues. Germline CDR1 DFQATT, CDR2 SNEGSKA (reference sequence). CDR3 loop: CSAPDRVAKNIQYF. Here the CDR3 DNA reads TGCAGTGCTCCGGACCGCGTAGCCAAAAACATTCAGTACTTC.

The V call is TRBV7-9, the J call TRBJ2-2, with a tentative D call TRBD1 (6 bases). V shed 0 bases and J shed 4 bases, with 9 bases lying between them. Germline CDR1 reads SEHNR; CDR2 reads FQNEAQ (reference sequence). The CDR3 is made up of 15 amino acids. The CDR3 coding sequence is TGTGCCAGCAGCTTAGCGGGGGCGCGCACCGGGGAGCTGTTTTTT. Its protein product is CASSLAGARTGELFF.

This clonotype was detected many times. J is TRBJ2-1 and V is TRBV7-9; 9 nucleotides agree with TRBD2. V lost 0 bases and J lost 3; bases outside the gene matches: 6. Germline loops: CDR1 SEHNR, CDR2 FQNEAQ (reference sequence). This CDR3 spans 17 amino acids. In nucleotides, the CDR3 is TGTGCCAGCAGCTTAGCGCGGGGGGGAGCTTTCTACAATGAGCAGTTCTTC. Protein sequence: CASSLARGGAFYNEQFF.

In this sample, this clonotype turned up many times. This chain uses TRBV2 with TRBJ1-6; 9 nucleotides line up with TRBD1. The germline CDR1 and CDR2 sequences are SNHLY and FYNNEI. V lost 6 bases, J lost 8 bases, and 14 bases stayed unmatched. The CDR3 is 17 residues long. DNA for the CDR3: TGTGCCAGCAGGCACCCGGGACAGGGAATGAATGATTCACCCCTCCACTTT. It specifies CASRHPGQGMNDSPLHF. Looking up the rest from reference TRBV2 and TRBJ1-6 gives the full variable domain: EPEVTQTPSHQVTQMGQEVILRCVPISNHLYFYWYRQILGQKVEFLVSFYNNEISEKSEIFDDQFSVERPDGSNFTLKIRSTKLEDSAMYFCASRHPGQGMNDSPLHFGNGTRLTVT.

This clonotype was observed many times. This chain joins TRBV5-4 and TRBJ2-5, with TRBD2 matching over 8 bases. The CDR3 has 14 amino acids. Germline assignment: CDR1 SGHNT and CDR2 YYREEE (reference sequence). Losses at the gene ends were 0 bases for V and 3 bases for J; bases not matched to a gene: 1. The CDR3 nucleotides read TGTGCCAGCAGCTTGGCGGGGGGGAAAGAGACCCAGTACTTC. Residues: CASSLAGGKETQYF.

This clonotype was observed at least ten times. Written as DNA, the CDR3 is TGTGCCAGCAGGAGACTAGCGGGCTCCTACAATGAGCAGTTCTTC. Protein product: CASRRLAGSYNEQFF. The chain has TRBV12-3 or TRBV12-4 and TRBJ2-1; 10 bases map to TRBD2. CDR3 size: 15 residues. The junction had 2 bases not matched to a gene; V was cut back by 6 bases and J by 0 bases.

This clonotype has ten or more counts. The chain carries TRBV20-1 and TRBJ2-2; TRBD1 aligns across 7 bases. Trimming cost V 0 bases and J 6 bases; bases outside gene matches: 19. This CDR3 spans 19 amino acids. Germline assignment: CDR1 DFQATT and CDR2 SNEGSKA (reference sequence). DNA for the CDR3: TGCAGTGCTAGAGATAGCAGGCAGGCCCCAGACAGGGAAGCCGGGGAGCTGTTTTTT. This encodes CSARDSRQAPDREAGELFF.

This clonotype turned up a few times. For the CDR3, the DNA is TGTGCCAGCAGCTTAGCGGACAGTCTCACTGAAGCTTTCTTT. Its protein product is CASSLADSLTEAFF. V is TRBV7-9 and J is TRBJ1-1; D possibly corresponds to TRBD1 (6 bases). The length of the CDR3 is 14 residues. In germline, CDR1 is SEHNR, CDR2 FQNEAQ (reference sequence). V was shortened by 0 bases and J by 4 bases, with 9 bases between the two germline ends.

This clonotype appeared many times. This chain joins TRBV19 and TRBJ2-2; 8 nucleotides agree with TRBD1. The ends lost 5 bases at V and 0 bases at J; junction bases unmatched: 8. The germline CDR1 and CDR2 sequences are LNHDA and SQIVND (reference sequence). This CDR3 has 17 residues. The CDR3 sequence is CASSVLLQGANTGELFF. The CDR3 nucleotides are TGTGCCAGTAGTGTTTTACTACAGGGGGCGAACACCGGGGAGCTGTTTTTT. Complete variable domain (other parts from reference TRBV19 and TRBJ2-2): DGGITQSPKYLFRKEGQNVTLSCEQNLNHDAMYWYRQDPGQGLRLIYYSQIVNDFQKGDIAEGYSVSREKKESFPLTVTSAQKNPTAFYLCASSVLLQGANTGELFFGEGSRLTVL.

This clonotype has just a few counts. The chain carries TRBV19 and TRBJ1-5; D not resolved. The germline CDR1 and CDR2 sequences are LNHDA and SQIVND (reference sequence). V lost 1 base and J lost 3, with 4 bases in between. The CDR3 totals 13 residues. The CDR3 is CASSIVLNQPQHF. CDR3 bases: TGTGCCAGTAGTATAGTTCTCAATCAGCCCCAGCATTTT.

Ten or more counts support this clonotype. The rearrangement joins TRBV5-1 to TRBJ2-7, with D perhaps matching TRBD1 or TRBD2 (5 bases each). There are 14 residues in the CDR3. Per the germline V gene, CDR1 is SGHRS and CDR2 is YFSETQ. Between the trimmed V and J ends, which lost 3 bases and 5 bases, there was a span of 15 bases. CDR3 DNA sequence: TGCGCCAGCAGCTGGTCTGAGGGGTCGGACGAGCAGTACTTC. Residues: CASSWSEGSDEQYF.

This clonotype was picked up many times. J is TRBJ1-1 and V is TRBV9; D is unresolved. Between the trimmed V and J ends, which lost 4 bases and 2 bases, there was a span of 12 bases. The CDR3 contains 14 residues. Germline V gene sequence: CDR1 SGDLS, CDR2 YYNGEE. CDR3 residues: CASSPGLLNTEAFF. For the CDR3, the DNA is TGTGCCAGCAGCCCCGGCCTCCTCAACACTGAAGCTTTCTTT.

The chain carries TRBV12-3 or TRBV12-4 and TRBJ2-5; 8 bases are a match to TRBD2. V shed 5 bases and J 5 bases; nucleotides not matched to a gene: 7. The CDR3 is 14 residues long. The CDR3 region has the DNA TGTGCCAGCAGTGCCGGGGGGGCCCTGGAGACCCAGTACTTC. As protein: CASSAGGALETQYF.

In this sample, this clonotype turned up many times. V usage is TRBV20-1 and J usage is TRBJ2-1; 9 bases map to TRBD1. The ends lost 4 bases at V and 10 bases at J; junction bases unmatched: 14. Looked up from germline, CDR1 is DFQATT and CDR2 is SNEGSKA (reference sequence). There are 15 residues in the CDR3. CDR3 residues: CSAMIPGTGRGEQFF. The CDR3 nucleotides are TGCAGTGCTATGATTCCCGGGACAGGGCGAGGCGAGCAGTTCTTC.

This clonotype has at least ten counts. The CDR3 here is CASSPGTGGAYEQYF. CDR3 sequence (DNA): TGTGCCAGCAGCCCCGGGACAGGGGGCGCCTACGAGCAGTACTTC. This rearrangement joins TRBV6-5 to TRBJ2-7; 12 bases are shared with TRBD1. The CDR3 is 15 residues long. With V trimmed by 6 bases and J by 2 bases, 5 bases remained unmatched. Germline V gene sequence: CDR1 MNHEY, CDR2 SVGAGI.

This clonotype came up a few times. The chain is built from TRBV18 and TRBJ1-4, with 8 bases lining up with TRBD1. Per germline, CDR1 KGHSH and CDR2 LQKENI. CDR3 length equals 15 residues. With V trimmed by 1 base and J by 5 bases, 3 bases remained unmatched. CDR3 loop: CASSPQGTGNEKLFF. Here the CDR3 DNA reads TGTGCCAGCTCACCACAGGGGACAGGAAATGAAAAACTGTTTTTT. The full variable domain, in which reference TRBV18 and TRBJ1-4 provide the parts outside the CDR3, is NAGVMQNPRHLVRRRGQEARLRCSPMKGHSHVYWYRQLPEEGLKFMVYLQKENIIDESGMPKERFSAEFPKEGPSILRIQQVVRGDSAAYFCASSPQGTGNEKLFFGSGTQLSVL.

The sample holds a few counts of this clonotype. This chain links TRBV2 with TRBJ1-1; TRBD1 matches at 9 bases. V shed 6 bases and J 5 bases; nucleotides not matched to a gene: 7. CDR1 SNHLY and CDR2 FYNNEI come from the germline V gene. The CDR3 has 14 residues. CDR3 bases: TGTGCCAGCAGCCCCGACAGGGGGAAGACTGAAGCTTTCTTT. Amino acids: CASSPDRGKTEAFF. The full variable domain, rest sourced from reference TRBV2 and TRBJ1-1, is EPEVTQTPSHQVTQMGQEVILRCVPISNHLYFYWYRQILGQKVEFLVSFYNNEISEKSEIFDDQFSVERPDGSNFTLKIRSTKLEDSAMYFCASSPDRGKTEAFFGQGTRLTVV.